The 5 T cell receptor beta chains in this list originate from one sample, sequenced in a study of breast tumors, draining lymph nodes, adjacent tissues. TCRdb ran MiXCR on the multiplex PCR reads and lists one entry per CDR3 protein. Of around 130,000 distinct CDR3 sequences listed, just under 20% are singletons. Axillary draining lymph nodes of breast cancer patients supplied the node samples. The sample comprised axillary lymph node tissue. The origin of the receptors is a female donor with breast cancer. Some clones in this sample may be carry-over from other donors' samples.

This clonotype was counted between two and nine times. Being one base from a much bigger clone, this may be a read error. This chain links TRBV7-3 with TRBJ2-1, with D possibly being TRBD1 (5 bases). CDR3 size: 13 residues. Germline V gene data show CDR1 as SGHTA and CDR2 as FQGTGA. In DNA form, the CDR3 reads TGTGCCACACCTAAACAGGCCGACAATGGGCAGTTCTTC. Translation: CATPKQADNGQFF.

This clonotype was seen many times. The CDR3 region is CASSQLGYTYEQYF. The CDR3 DNA reads as TGTGCCAGCAGCCAATTAGGGTACACCTACGAGCAGTACTTC. The chain combines TRBV14 with TRBJ2-7; the D is unclear. CDR1 is SGHDN, CDR2 FVKESK, per germline. V lost 2 bases, J lost 2 bases, and 10 bases lay in between. This CDR3 spans 14 amino acids.

This clonotype came up many times. V usage is TRBV5-1 and J usage is TRBJ2-7; 7 bases line up with TRBD1. Germline values: CDR1 SGHRS, CDR2 YFSETQ. Germline trimming cut 1 base from V and 3 bases from J; bases unmatched to any gene: 4. There are 14 residues in the CDR3. The CDR3 DNA reads TGCGCCAGCAGCTTGTCAGGACAGGACTACGAGCAGTACTTC. Translating gives CASSLSGQDYEQYF.

The V call is TRBV20-1, the J call TRBJ2-5; D is perhaps TRBD1 or TRBD2 (6 bases each). This CDR3 has 12 amino acids. CDR1 and CDR2 (germline): DFQATT, SNEGSKA (reference sequence). Between the trimmed V and J ends, which lost 6 bases and 1 base, there was a span of 9 bases. This chain's CDR3 is CSAGGPQETQYF. The CDR3 DNA reads as TGCAGTGCCGGGGGCCCCCAAGAGACCCAGTACTTC.

Notes on this clonotype: This sequence may be a read error, since a much larger clone differs from it by one base. V usage is TRBV18 and J usage is TRBJ1-6; D is possibly TRBD1 (5 bases). V dropped 6 bases and J dropped 1 base, with 13 bases sitting between them. The CDR3 has 16 amino acids. The germline CDR1 and CDR2 sequences are KGHSH and LQKENI. The CDR3 bases are TGTGCCAGCTCCGTTACAGGAGCTTCCTATAATTCACCCCTCCACTTT. Translating gives CASSVTGASYNSPLHF.